A selection of T cell receptor beta chains follows, all from one sample in a study of OX40 agonist ivuxolimab in advanced cancers. Measured with immunoSEQ multiplex PCR; TCRdb has only the in-frame clones, and not every one. The table records approximately 50,000 clones, approximately 80% of them present only once. Specimen: CD4+ or CD8+ T cells sorted from blood, collected in a trial of the OX40 agonist ivuxolimab. All receptors derive from an adult with an advanced solid tumor such as melanoma, head and neck, liver or kidney cancer. Both conserved end residues are part of each CDR3. The D gene is left open where the match is weak. Clone size appears in some rows only: once, few, many, or a class for an expanded clone.

>.|.|TRBJ2-7|TRBV25-1
TGTGCCAGCAGTGAATATGGGGGCAGCTACGAGCAGTACTTC
CASSEYGGSYEQYF
>.|.|TRBJ1-1|TRBV5-6
TGTGCCAGCAGCTTTGATTGGGGAACTGAAGCTTTCTTT
CASSFDWGTEAFF
>.|.|TRBJ1-3|TRBV9
TGTGCCAGCAGCGTAGGGGACACCATATATTTT
CASSVGDTIYF
>once|.|TRBJ2-7|TRBV6-1
TGTGCCAGCAGTTACCCCAACGAGCAGTACTTC
CASSYPNEQYF
>.|.|TRBJ2-3|TRBV6-5
TGTGCCAGCAGTTACCGGACCCTTGGTACGCAGTATTTT
CASSYRTLGTQYF
>.|TRBD2|TRBJ2-2|TRBV28
TGTGCCAGCAGTTCCCCGTCGACTAGCGGGGGGGCCGGGAACACCGGGGAGCTGTTTTTT
CASSSPSTSGGAGNTGELFF
>.|.|TRBJ2-2|TRBV13
TGTGCCAGCAGCCCGAAGTACACCGGGGAGCTGTTTTTT
CASSPKYTGELFF
>few|TRBD1|TRBJ1-5|TRBV6-6
TGTGCCAGCAGGACAGGGAACAATCAGCCCCAGCATTTT
CASRTGNNQPQHF
>.|TRBD2|TRBJ2-3|TRBV9
TGTGCCAGCAGCGAACACTCGCGGGGGGGGTCAGATACGCAGTATTTT
CASSEHSRGGSDTQYF
>.|TRBD1|TRBJ1-3|TRBV19
TGTGCCAGTAGCTCAACCGGGACAGGGAGTGGAAACACCATATATTTT
CASSSTGTGSGNTIYF
>.|TRBD2|TRBJ2-1|TRBV15
TGTGCCACCAGCAGAGATCTAGGGCTAGCGGGCCTATATGGCGAGCAGTTCTTC
CATSRDLGLAGLYGEQFF
>.|.|TRBJ2-1|TRBV7-8
TGTGCCAGCACCTCCCGCTTATACTCCTACAATGAGCAGTTCTTC
CASTSRLYSYNEQFF
>.|.|TRBJ1-3|TRBV15
TGTGCCACTCTCTCTGGAAACACCATATATTTT
CATLSGNTIYF
>.|TRBD1|TRBJ1-2|TRBV19
TGTGCCAGTAGTATCGGGAGACAGGGACGGTATGGCTACACCTTC
CASSIGRQGRYGYTF
>once|.|TRBJ1-1|TRBV29-1
TGCAGCGTTGACCCCGGCAAGGAAGCTTTCTTT
CSVDPGKEAFF
>.|.|TRBJ1-5|TRBV6-6
TGTGCCAGCAGTTCCGAACTTAGCAATCAGCCCCAGCATTTT
CASSSELSNQPQHF
>.|TRBD2|TRBJ2-1|TRBV19
TGTGCCAGTAGGACTAGCGGGAGCCACAATGAGCAGTTCTTC
CASRTSGSHNEQFF
>.|.|TRBJ2-1|TRBV7-3
TGTGCCAGCAGCTTAAACGCAGATGAGCAGTTCTTC
CASSLNADEQFF
>.|TRBD2|TRBJ2-5|TRBV5-4
TGTGCCAGCAGCTACGGGACTAGCGGGGGAGAGACCCAGTACTTC
CASSYGTSGGETQYF
>.|.|TRBJ2-1|TRBV7-9
TGTGCCAGCAGCTCAGATATCAATGAGCAGTTCTTC
CASSSDINEQFF
>.|TRBD2|TRBJ2-1|TRBV28
TGTGCCAGCAGTTTAAGCGGGAGACGCAATGAGCAGTTCTTC
CASSLSGRRNEQFF
>.|TRBD2|TRBJ2-5|TRBV28
TGTGCCAGCACCGTACCACTAGCGGGAGGGCCAGGCCAAGAGACCCAGTACTTC
CASTVPLAGGPGQETQYF
>.|.|TRBJ1-2|TRBV19
TGTGCCAGTAGTGTCGTCGGTGCCTATGGCTACACCTTC
CASSVVGAYGYTF
>.|TRBD1|TRBJ1-1|TRBV19
TGTGCCAGCCGATTCAACCCCGGACAGGAGAACACTGAAGCTTTCTTT
CASRFNPGQENTEAFF
>.|.|TRBJ2-1|TRBV7-2
TGTGCCAGCAGCTTTTACACTGAGCAGTTCTTC
CASSFYTEQFF
>.|.|TRBJ2-5|TRBV29-1
TGCAGCGTTGATGGGGCAGCGGCGGAGGCCCAGTACTTC
CSVDGAAAEAQYF
>.|.|TRBJ1-1|TRBV7-2
TGTGCCAGCAGCCCTGGGGCGGCGAACACTGAAGCTTTCTTT
CASSPGAANTEAFF
>once|TRBD1|TRBJ1-2|TRBV5-6
TGTGCCAGCAGCTCGTTAAGCAGGGGGCAGTATGGCTACACCTTC
CASSSLSRGQYGYTF